These 11 T cell receptor beta chains came from one sample sequenced in a study of low-dose radiotherapy and immunotherapy resistance in tumors. TRAV- and TRBV-specific primers, spanning alpha and beta chains, primed first-strand cDNA. The authors ran roughly 20 PCR cycles to amplify TCRs with a constant-region primer and V-primer adapter. TCRdb called the reads again in MiXCR, with one record for every CDR3 protein. The sample yields 95,000 to 100,000 distinct CDR3 sequences, under 25% seen once. Time point of the sample: after trial treatment. Sample treatment: LDRT plus nivolumab, ipilimumab, low-dose cyclophosphamide and aspirin (RACIN trial). This specimen consisted of PBMCs, obtained after low-dose radiotherapy plus immunotherapy. The receptors were gathered from a male donor with prostate cancer.

This clonotype was counted ten times or more. V and J are TRBV6-2 or TRBV6-3 and TRBJ2-5; no reliable D call. V lost 2 bases to trimming and J lost 5 bases, with 3 bases between them. The V gene's germline CDR1 is MNHEY and CDR2 SVGEGT. The CDR3 has 11 residues. CDR3 in DNA: TGTGCCAGCAGTTACCGGGAGACCCAGTACTTC. This sequence encodes CASSYRETQYF.

This clonotype was found many times. The chain has TRBV7-9 and TRBJ1-5, with 7 bases lining up with TRBD1. V dropped 5 bases and J dropped 4; count of bases not matched to a gene: 8. The germline V gene encodes CDR1 SEHNR and CDR2 FQNEAQ (reference sequence). CDR3 size: 15 residues. CDR3 in DNA: TGTGCCAGCAGCCCATTGGGACAGAGGAATCAGCCCCAGCATTTT. The encoded protein is CASSPLGQRNQPQHF.

In its sample, this clonotype was seen many times. V is TRBV29-1 and J is TRBJ2-2; the match to TRBD1 covers 7 bases. The CDR3 length is 14 residues. The germline V gene encodes CDR1 SQVTM and CDR2 ANQGSEA. V lost 7 bases to trimming and J lost 3 bases; unmatched junction nucleotides: 8. CDR3: CSALRDRDTGELFF. CDR3 sequence (DNA): TGCAGCGCCCTCCGGGACAGAGACACCGGGGAGCTGTTTTTT.

This sequence joins TRBV29-1 and TRBJ1-2; 7 nucleotides align to TRBD1. This CDR3 has 14 residues. Unmatched junction bases numbered 11, after V lost 3 bases and J lost 7 bases. Germline CDR1 reads SQVTM; CDR2 reads ANQGSEA. CDR3 nucleotides: TGCAGCGTTGAGGACCACAGGGGTGGAGTTGGCTACACCTTC. It codes for CSVEDHRGGVGYTF.

In its sample, this clonotype ranks as medium-sized (0.01 to 0.1%). CDR3 in DNA: TGTGCCGCCCAGGTCCAGGGCGCTACTGAAGCTTTCTTT. Residues: CAAQVQGATEAFF. V usage is TRBV6-1 and J usage is TRBJ1-1; D is possibly TRBD1 (5 bases). Trimming cost V 11 bases and J 5 bases, with 18 bases left between them. Germline loops: CDR1 MNHNS, CDR2 SASEGT. The CDR3 has 13 residues.

This clonotype was observed many times. The chain couples TRBV14 to TRBJ1-1; perhaps TRBD1 as D (5 bases). V was cut by 3 bases and J by 7 bases, with 12 bases left in between. The CDR3 is 13 amino acids. CDR1 SGHDN and CDR2 FVKESK come from the germline V gene. In nucleotides, the CDR3 is TGTGCCAGCAGCCATTCCGCGACAGTTGAAGCTTTCTTT. Translating gives CASSHSATVEAFF.

This clonotype was recorded at least ten times. The chain links TRBV6-2 or TRBV6-3 to TRBJ1-1, with TRBD1 identical over 7 bases. J lost 4 bases, V lost 5 bases, and 7 bases had no gene match. Germline assignment: CDR1 MNHEY and CDR2 SVGEGT. The CDR3 consists of 14 residues. The CDR3, as DNA: TGTGCCAGCAGTATTACAGGGGATTTCACTGAAGCTTTCTTT. It yields the protein CASSITGDFTEAFF.

Ten or more counts support this clonotype. V and J are TRBV11-2 and TRBJ2-5, with TRBD2 matching 8 bases. There are 16 residues in the CDR3. Trimming removed 6 bases from V and 2 bases from J; junction bases left unmatched: 11. Germline CDR1 and CDR2: SGHAT and FQNNGV. CDR3 bases: TGTGCCAGCAGTTCTTACGCAGCTAGCGGGCAAGAGACCCAGTACTTC. It specifies CASSSYAASGQETQYF.

Of note for this clonotype: With a far larger clone one base away, a read error is the likely cause. The CDR3 region has the DNA TGTGCCAACATGGCCACCACTGAAGCTTTCTTT. This codes for CANMATTEAFF. J is TRBJ1-1 and V is TRBV6-6, with unresolved D. The CDR3 is 11 residues long. Trimming left V 10 bases short and J 4 bases short, with 10 bases between. CDR1 is MNHNY, CDR2 SVGAGI, per germline (reference sequence).

At least ten counts were recorded for this clonotype. The chain uses TRBV6-6 and TRBJ1-2; 7 bases match TRBD1. The CDR3 contains 15 residues. Trimming at V came to 8 bases and at J to 3 bases, leaving 12 bases not matched to a gene. Germline CDR1 reads MNHNY; CDR2 reads SVGAGI (reference sequence). The CDR3 bases are TGTGCCAGCTCCGAAAGACAGGGCTCCTACTATGGCTACACCTTC. Amino acid sequence: CASSERQGSYYGYTF.

This clonotype was seen only a few times. The chain couples TRBV11-2 to TRBJ1-4; D remains ambiguous. The ends were cut back, 5 bases at V and 8 bases at J, with 21 bases in the middle. This CDR3 contains 16 residues. The germline CDR1 and CDR2 sequences are SGHAT and FQNNGV. In nucleotides, the CDR3 is TGTGCCAGCAGCCCCAGTGGACGGCGGGGAGGGGAAAAACTGTTTTTT. Amino acid sequence: CASSPSGRRGGEKLFF.